The present T cell receptor beta chain was sequenced within a study of beta chain features in type 1 diabetes. In germline, CDR1 is SEHNR, CDR2 FQNEAQ (reference sequence). V was trimmed by 2 bases and J by 4 bases, leaving 11 bases between them. CDR3 length: 14 residues. Isolated RNA was reverse transcribed in full, so expressed TCRB transcripts were sequenced. The repertoire was sequenced with immunoSEQ multiplex PCR; TCRdb's copy has only in-frame clones and lacks some. The sample has about 410,000 clones, around 14% seen once; the top ten hold about 0.034%. Study results and limitations: PCR might favor shorter templates, but any such skew would affect patients and controls equally. VDJ junctions in type 1 diabetes patients carried more deletions and fewer insertions.

This clone was recorded a few times. No antigen is known for it. Sequencing used naive CD4+ T cells from blood. This clonotype was sampled from a man younger than 45 in good health. The genes are TRBV7-9 and TRBJ2-5; the D gene is possibly TRBD1 (6 bases). In DNA, the CDR3 is TGTGCCAGCAGCTTACCCGGACAGCGAGAGACCCAGTACTTC. Amino acid sequence: CASSLPGQRETQYF.